Listed here are 32 T cell receptor beta chains from one sample, sequenced in a study of T cells after yellow fever vaccination. TCRdb called the 5' RACE reads again in MiXCR, with one record for every CDR3 protein. There are under 300,000 distinct CDR3 sequences in the sample; over 10% occur only once, and about 0.51% lies in the top ten. Sequenced here: CD4+ T cells sorted from PBMCs, sampled 45 days after the yellow fever booster vaccination. The source is a man under 40 who received the YFV17D yellow fever vaccine.

The CDR3 here is CSGRGGNQPQHF. Written as DNA, the CDR3 is TGCAGTGGTCGGGGGGGAAATCAGCCCCAGCATTTT. The V gene is TRBV20-1, the J gene TRBJ1-5, with D perhaps matching TRBD1 (5 bases). Germline V gene data show CDR1 as DFQATT and CDR2 as SNEGSKA (reference sequence). Trimming removed 7 bases at V and 4 bases at J, with 11 bases between. There are 12 residues in the CDR3.

In its sample, this clonotype was seen a few times. The rearrangement uses TRBV6-2 or TRBV6-3 and TRBJ2-7; 13 bases are shared with TRBD2. Germline lookup yields CDR1 MNHEY and CDR2 SVGEGT. CDR3 size: 14 residues. V dropped 6 bases and J dropped 6; count of bases not matched to a gene: 5. CDR3 DNA sequence: TGTGCCAGCAGCCTGGGACTAGCGGGATTCGAGCAGTACTTC. This translates into CASSLGLAGFEQYF.

This clonotype was seen more than once but under ten times. The chain has TRBV12-3 or TRBV12-4 and TRBJ2-1, with a possible D match to TRBD1 (5 bases). Trimming took 7 bases from V and 1 from J, leaving 14 bases between them. The CDR3 contains 15 residues. CDR3 sequence reads: CASMAAGWSYNEQFF. CDR3 nucleotide sequence: TGTGCCAGCATGGCCGCAGGGTGGTCCTACAATGAGCAGTTCTTC.

The chain uses TRBV11-2 and TRBJ2-1, with 13 bases aligning to TRBD2. This CDR3 is built from 17 residues. The germline CDR1 and CDR2 sequences are SGHAT and FQNNGV. Trimming took 10 bases from V and 4 from J; bases not matched to a gene: 13. CDR3 in amino acids: CATQRGEGLAGYNEQFF. CDR3 sequence (DNA): TGTGCCACCCAGAGGGGCGAGGGACTAGCGGGATACAATGAGCAGTTCTTC.

The V call is TRBV5-4, the J call TRBJ2-1; 7 nucleotides agree with TRBD2. After removal of 1 base from V and 4 bases from J, the junction contained 8 bases not matched to a gene. In germline, CDR1 is SGHNT, CDR2 YYREEE (reference sequence). The CDR3 sequence is 16 residues long. This CDR3 reads CASSLRASGNYNEQFF. In DNA form, the CDR3 reads TGTGCCAGCAGCTTGAGGGCTAGCGGCAATTACAATGAGCAGTTCTTC.

The V and J genes are TRBV5-1 and TRBJ2-3; TRBD2 aligns across 10 bases. The V gene end was trimmed by 2 bases and the J gene end by 4 bases; junction bases not matched to a gene: 22. CDR1 is SGHRS, CDR2 YFSETQ, per germline. This CDR3 spans 21 amino acids. The CDR3, as DNA: TGCGCCAGCAGCTTCCGTAACGCCGACTATGTTCAGCGGGAGGGTCCAGATACGCAGTATTTT. It is translated as CASSFRNADYVQREGPDTQYF.

There are a few counts of this clonotype. The DNA of the CDR3 is TGTGCCATACAGGGGGCTTCGAACACTGAAGCTTTCTTT. Translated, it gives CAIQGASNTEAFF. This chain connects TRBV28 to TRBJ1-1, with TRBD1 identical over 9 bases. With 10 bases clipped from V and 1 base from J, the junction kept 4 bases outside the gene matches. The CDR3 consists of 13 residues. Germline V CDR1 and CDR2: MDHEN, SYDVKM.

Only a few counts were recorded for this clonotype. CDR3 in DNA: TGCGCCAGCAGCTTGATGTGGACGGGACAGGGGGCAGATACGCAGTATTTT. It encodes CASSLMWTGQGADTQYF. This chain uses TRBV5-1 with TRBJ2-3; TRBD1 matches 11 bases. The CDR3 is made up of 17 amino acids. Germline V gives CDR1 SGHRS, CDR2 YFSETQ. V was pared by 1 base and J by 4 bases, with 8 bases of the junction left unmatched.

The rearrangement joins TRBV2 to TRBJ2-1, with no clear D. From germline, CDR1 is SNHLY and CDR2 FYNNEI. V was clipped by 2 bases and J by 7 bases, with 12 bases between them. The CDR3 runs to 14 residues. The CDR3 coding sequence is TGTGCCAGCAGTGAATTGTTGGCGAGGAATGAGCAGTTCTTC. Protein: CASSELLARNEQFF.

The rearrangement uses TRBV28 and TRBJ2-7; D gene uncertain. The germline CDR1 and CDR2 sequences are MDHEN and SYDVKM. V lost 6 bases, J lost 2 bases, and 8 bases lay in between. This CDR3 has 12 residues. In nucleotides, the CDR3 is TGTGCCAGCAGCGGGTTCCCCTACGAGCAGTACTTC. Encoded protein: CASSGFPYEQYF. Together with reference TRBV28 and TRBJ2-7, the CDR3 gives the full variable domain: DVKVTQSSRYLVKRTGEKVFLECVQDMDHENMFWYRQDPGLGLRLIYFSYDVKMKEKGDIPEGYSVSREKKERFSLILESASTNQTSMYLCASSGFPYEQYFGPGTRLTVT.

This clonotype has more than one count but fewer than ten. The chain couples TRBV10-2 to TRBJ2-1, with a weak D call TRBD1 (6 bases). In germline, CDR1 is WSHSY, CDR2 SAAADI. Trimming removed 8 bases at V and 6 bases at J, with 8 bases between. This CDR3 contains 11 residues. In DNA form, the CDR3 reads TGCGCCAGCGGACAGTTCAATGAGCAGTTCTTC. Protein sequence: CASGQFNEQFF.

The chain is built from TRBV20-1 and TRBJ2-2, with 7 nucleotides matching TRBD2. In germline, CDR1 is DFQATT, CDR2 SNEGSKA (reference sequence). CDR3 length: 14 amino acids. V gave up 6 bases and J gave up 1 base; unmatched junction bases: 5. CDR3 nucleotides: TGCAGTGCATTCAGGGAGGGGAACACCGGGGAGCTGTTTTTT. Protein product: CSAFREGNTGELFF.

This clonotype was observed many times. The chain carries TRBV10-3 and TRBJ2-5, with D possibly called TRBD1 or TRBD2 (5 bases each). The V gene's germline CDR1 is ENHRY and CDR2 SYGVKD. Trimming took off 2 bases at V and 4 bases at J, with 11 bases between the two ends. The CDR3 contains 14 residues. The DNA for the CDR3 is TGTGCCATCAGTGAGGGTCCTGGGGGAGAGACCCAGTACTTC. Its translation: CAISEGPGGETQYF.

This clonotype was observed a few times. The chain carries TRBV20-1 and TRBJ2-7, with TRBD1 as a possible D gene (5 bases). CDR1 and CDR2 from the germline V gene are DFQATT and SNEGSKA (reference sequence). This CDR3 region has 12 residues. V was trimmed by 3 bases and J by 9 bases, leaving 15 bases between them. The CDR3 DNA is TGCAGTGCTAGGGTGAGACGTGGGGCGCAGTACTTC. The encoded protein is CSARVRRGAQYF.

The table lists this clonotype with a few counts. This rearrangement joins TRBV5-1 to TRBJ2-7; 8 nucleotides agree with TRBD1. J was trimmed by 1 base and V by 3 bases; bases with no gene match: 3. The CDR3 runs 14 residues. CDR1 is SGHRS, CDR2 YFSETQ, per germline. CDR3 sequence: CASSWTGRSYEQYF. Written as DNA, the CDR3 is TGCGCCAGCAGCTGGACAGGGCGGTCCTACGAGCAGTACTTC. The full variable domain, completed using reference TRBV5-1 and TRBJ2-7, is KAGVTQTPRYLIKTRGQQVTLSCSPISGHRSVSWYQQTPGQGLQFLFEYFSETQRNKGNFPGRFSGRQFSNSRSEMNVSTLELGDSALYLCASSWTGRSYEQYFGPGTRLTVT.

In its sample, this clonotype was seen many times. The rearrangement links TRBV28 to TRBJ2-1; 7 nucleotides line up with TRBD1. V shed 1 base and J 9 bases; nucleotides not matched to a gene: 3. The CDR3 runs to 13 residues. CDR1 is MDHEN and CDR2 is SYDVKM in the germline V gene. In DNA, the CDR3 is TGTGCCAGCAGTTTATCACAGGGGTTTGAGCAGTTCTTC. The encoded protein is CASSLSQGFEQFF.

This clonotype was observed many times. The V gene is TRBV10-3, the J gene TRBJ2-7; 10 nucleotides match TRBD2. The CDR3 covers 15 residues. Germline V gene data show CDR1 as ENHRY and CDR2 as SYGVKD. The trim removed 10 bases at V and 0 bases at J, leaving 9 bases unmatched. The CDR3 region is CATTQREGSSYEQYF. In nucleotides, the CDR3 is TGTGCCACCACACAGCGGGAGGGGAGCTCCTACGAGCAGTACTTC.

This chain uses TRBV18 with TRBJ2-7; D call uncertain. The CDR3 has 13 residues. The germline V and J ends were trimmed by 2 bases and 4 bases, with 9 bases remaining between them. Germline V CDR1 and CDR2: KGHSH, LQKENI. DNA for the CDR3: TGTGCCAGCTCACCAAGCGTTGAATACGAGCAGTACTTC. Protein: CASSPSVEYEQYF.

This clonotype turned up a few times. The rearrangement uses TRBV4-2 and TRBJ2-1; 10 bases line up with TRBD2. The germline CDR1 and CDR2 sequences are LGHNA and YNFKEQ. V was pared by 0 bases and J by 8 bases, with 10 bases of the junction left unmatched. The length of the CDR3 is 17 residues. CDR3: CASSQDRGASGRDEQFF. CDR3 DNA sequence: TGTGCCAGCAGCCAAGATCGGGGAGCTAGCGGGAGAGATGAGCAGTTCTTC.

Only a few counts were recorded for this clonotype. The rearrangement links TRBV24-1 to TRBJ2-3; 12 nucleotides agree with TRBD2. V shed 4 bases and J 2 bases; nucleotides not matched to a gene: 6. Germline V gene data show CDR1 as KGHDR and CDR2 as SFDVKD. CDR3 length equals 17 residues. The CDR3 DNA reads TGTGCCACCAGTGACCCACTAGCGGGAGGATCCACAGATACGCAGTATTTT. Translation: CATSDPLAGGSTDTQYF.

This clonotype was detected ten times or more. The chain combines TRBV5-1 with TRBJ2-7; D is undetermined. The CDR3 consists of 11 residues. Germline loops: CDR1 SGHRS, CDR2 YFSETQ. The V end was cut by 3 bases, the J end by 4 bases, with 5 bases between. In DNA form, the CDR3 reads TGCGCCAGCAGCTCACAATACGAGCAGTACTTC. It translates to CASSSQYEQYF.

The chain has TRBV18 and TRBJ2-5; 14 nucleotides line up with TRBD2. CDR1 and CDR2 (germline): KGHSH, LQKENI. This CDR3 comprises 14 residues. The junction had 3 bases not matched to a gene; V was cut back by 8 bases and J by 4 bases. CDR3 amino acids: CASAGLAGGETQYF. The CDR3 DNA reads as TGTGCCAGCGCTGGACTAGCGGGAGGAGAGACCCAGTACTTC.

This clonotype turned up a few times. V is TRBV4-3 and J is TRBJ2-3; 7 nucleotides line up with TRBD2. The CDR3 is made up of 16 amino acids. From germline, CDR1 is LGHNA and CDR2 YSLEER. Unmatched junction bases numbered 5, after V lost 0 bases and J lost 2 bases. This CDR3 is CASSQDPAGATDTQYF. CDR3 DNA: TGCGCCAGCAGCCAAGATCCGGCGGGAGCCACAGATACGCAGTATTTT.

V is TRBV20-1 and J is TRBJ2-7, with 9 positions matching TRBD1. CDR3 length: 13 residues. Germline V gene sequence: CDR1 DFQATT, CDR2 SNEGSKA (reference sequence). The ends lost 4 bases at V and 2 bases at J; junction bases unmatched: 3. Written as DNA, the CDR3 is TGCAGTGCTACCCGGGACAGGGCCTACGAGCAGTACTTC. Protein: CSATRDRAYEQYF.

This clonotype was counted ten times or more. The CDR3 region is CASSLGGPEQFF. CDR3 sequence (DNA): TGCGCCAGCAGCTTGGGAGGCCCCGAGCAGTTCTTC. This chain connects TRBV5-1 to TRBJ2-1; D is ambiguous. V lost 0 bases and J 10 bases, leaving 8 bases between the germline ends. CDR1 and CDR2 from the germline V gene are SGHRS and YFSETQ. The CDR3 runs to 12 residues.

This chain links TRBV10-3 with TRBJ2-7; D uncertain. CDR1 and CDR2 from the germline V gene are ENHRY and SYGVKD. Between the trimmed V and J ends, which lost 7 bases and 4 bases, there was a span of 14 bases. This CDR3 has 13 amino acids. The CDR3 protein is CAIMKEHLYEQYF. As DNA, the CDR3 is TGTGCCATCATGAAGGAACACCTATACGAGCAGTACTTC.

The rearrangement links TRBV3-1 to TRBJ2-6, with D perhaps matching TRBD1 or TRBD2 (5 bases each). The CDR3 runs 16 residues. The V gene lost 4 bases and the J gene lost 2 bases, with 12 bases spanning the gap. Germline V gene data show CDR1 as LGHDT and CDR2 as YNNKEL (reference sequence). The CDR3 DNA is TGTGCCAGCAGCCCTGGGACGATCACTGGGGCCAACGTCCTGACTTTC. It codes for CASSPGTITGANVLTF.

This clonotype was seen only a few times. J is TRBJ2-1 and V is TRBV5-1; 14 nucleotides align to TRBD2. The V gene's germline CDR1 is SGHRS and CDR2 YFSETQ. V lost 7 bases to trimming and J lost 7 bases; unmatched junction nucleotides: 4. The CDR3 is made up of 14 amino acids. CDR3 protein: CASLGLAGANEQFF. CDR3 DNA sequence: TGCGCCAGCCTGGGACTAGCGGGAGCAAATGAGCAGTTCTTC. The whole variable domain, filled in from reference TRBV5-1 and TRBJ2-1, reads KAGVTQTPRYLIKTRGQQVTLSCSPISGHRSVSWYQQTPGQGLQFLFEYFSETQRNKGNFPGRFSGRQFSNSRSEMNVSTLELGDSALYLCASLGLAGANEQFFGPGTRLTVL.

This clonotype was picked up a small number of times. This chain uses TRBV5-1 with TRBJ2-3; D unclear. Trimming stripped 3 bases from V and 4 bases from J, with 9 bases between. The CDR3 loop spans 13 amino acids. Germline V gene lookup returns CDR1 SGHRS and CDR2 YFSETQ. CDR3 sequence reads: CASSSRSPDTQYF. The CDR3 nucleotides are TGCGCCAGCAGCTCCCGGAGCCCAGATACGCAGTATTTT.

This clonotype was detected only a few times. The V gene is TRBV5-1, the J gene TRBJ2-1, with 7 bases fitting TRBD2. There are 14 residues in the CDR3. V trimming: 3 bases; J trimming: 5 bases; junction bases outside the gene matches: 5. Germline CDR1 is SGHRS and CDR2 is YFSETQ. The CDR3 region has the DNA TGCGCCAGCAGCTCAAGCGGGAAAAACAATGAGCAGTTCTTC. Translation: CASSSSGKNNEQFF.

This clonotype has just a few counts. V usage is TRBV20-1 and J usage is TRBJ2-5, with D possibly being TRBD1 (6 bases). Trimming pared 2 bases from V and 7 bases from J, leaving 17 bases between. CDR1 is DFQATT, CDR2 SNEGSKA, per germline (reference sequence). CDR3 length: 14 amino acids. This chain's CDR3 is CSARLDLRGGTQYF. The CDR3 nucleotides read TGCAGTGCTAGACTTGACCTCAGAGGGGGGACCCAGTACTTC.

In its sample, this clonotype was seen a few times. The rearrangement uses TRBV3-1 and TRBJ1-2; a possible D gene is TRBD1 (5 bases). The CDR3 extends over 16 amino acids. V was trimmed by 0 bases and J by 4 bases, leaving 15 bases between them. CDR1 LGHDT and CDR2 YNNKEL come from the germline V gene (reference sequence). CDR3 sequence: CASSQDFGALFYGYTF. CDR3 bases: TGTGCCAGCAGCCAAGATTTCGGGGCCCTCTTCTATGGCTACACCTTC.